This TCR beta chain was sequenced during a study of T cell repertoires and Cas9 in healthy adults. Study background: CD4 and CD8 compartments: SpCas9-reactive T cells profiled for potency, cytotoxicity, lineage.

Details on this clone: This sample includes further DNA sequences coding for the same CDR3.

Profiling relied on immunoSEQ multiplex PCR, and the TCRdb table lists in-frame clones only, not all of them. The sample lists 11,000 to 15,000 clones; about 91% were seen once. CDR3 length: 18 amino acids. Sequenced input: Tregs (CD4+, CD25+, CD127-, CD137-, CD154-) from PBMCs; culture status not recorded. The origin of this receptor is a human donor in good health. This rearrangement joins TRBV21-1 to TRBJ1-4. TRBV21-1 counts as a pseudogene. DNA of the CDR3: TGCGCCAGCAGCAAAGCGAGAAGGACCCTCCAGCGATTTGAAAAACTGTTTTTT. Its protein is CASSKARRTLQRFEKLFF.